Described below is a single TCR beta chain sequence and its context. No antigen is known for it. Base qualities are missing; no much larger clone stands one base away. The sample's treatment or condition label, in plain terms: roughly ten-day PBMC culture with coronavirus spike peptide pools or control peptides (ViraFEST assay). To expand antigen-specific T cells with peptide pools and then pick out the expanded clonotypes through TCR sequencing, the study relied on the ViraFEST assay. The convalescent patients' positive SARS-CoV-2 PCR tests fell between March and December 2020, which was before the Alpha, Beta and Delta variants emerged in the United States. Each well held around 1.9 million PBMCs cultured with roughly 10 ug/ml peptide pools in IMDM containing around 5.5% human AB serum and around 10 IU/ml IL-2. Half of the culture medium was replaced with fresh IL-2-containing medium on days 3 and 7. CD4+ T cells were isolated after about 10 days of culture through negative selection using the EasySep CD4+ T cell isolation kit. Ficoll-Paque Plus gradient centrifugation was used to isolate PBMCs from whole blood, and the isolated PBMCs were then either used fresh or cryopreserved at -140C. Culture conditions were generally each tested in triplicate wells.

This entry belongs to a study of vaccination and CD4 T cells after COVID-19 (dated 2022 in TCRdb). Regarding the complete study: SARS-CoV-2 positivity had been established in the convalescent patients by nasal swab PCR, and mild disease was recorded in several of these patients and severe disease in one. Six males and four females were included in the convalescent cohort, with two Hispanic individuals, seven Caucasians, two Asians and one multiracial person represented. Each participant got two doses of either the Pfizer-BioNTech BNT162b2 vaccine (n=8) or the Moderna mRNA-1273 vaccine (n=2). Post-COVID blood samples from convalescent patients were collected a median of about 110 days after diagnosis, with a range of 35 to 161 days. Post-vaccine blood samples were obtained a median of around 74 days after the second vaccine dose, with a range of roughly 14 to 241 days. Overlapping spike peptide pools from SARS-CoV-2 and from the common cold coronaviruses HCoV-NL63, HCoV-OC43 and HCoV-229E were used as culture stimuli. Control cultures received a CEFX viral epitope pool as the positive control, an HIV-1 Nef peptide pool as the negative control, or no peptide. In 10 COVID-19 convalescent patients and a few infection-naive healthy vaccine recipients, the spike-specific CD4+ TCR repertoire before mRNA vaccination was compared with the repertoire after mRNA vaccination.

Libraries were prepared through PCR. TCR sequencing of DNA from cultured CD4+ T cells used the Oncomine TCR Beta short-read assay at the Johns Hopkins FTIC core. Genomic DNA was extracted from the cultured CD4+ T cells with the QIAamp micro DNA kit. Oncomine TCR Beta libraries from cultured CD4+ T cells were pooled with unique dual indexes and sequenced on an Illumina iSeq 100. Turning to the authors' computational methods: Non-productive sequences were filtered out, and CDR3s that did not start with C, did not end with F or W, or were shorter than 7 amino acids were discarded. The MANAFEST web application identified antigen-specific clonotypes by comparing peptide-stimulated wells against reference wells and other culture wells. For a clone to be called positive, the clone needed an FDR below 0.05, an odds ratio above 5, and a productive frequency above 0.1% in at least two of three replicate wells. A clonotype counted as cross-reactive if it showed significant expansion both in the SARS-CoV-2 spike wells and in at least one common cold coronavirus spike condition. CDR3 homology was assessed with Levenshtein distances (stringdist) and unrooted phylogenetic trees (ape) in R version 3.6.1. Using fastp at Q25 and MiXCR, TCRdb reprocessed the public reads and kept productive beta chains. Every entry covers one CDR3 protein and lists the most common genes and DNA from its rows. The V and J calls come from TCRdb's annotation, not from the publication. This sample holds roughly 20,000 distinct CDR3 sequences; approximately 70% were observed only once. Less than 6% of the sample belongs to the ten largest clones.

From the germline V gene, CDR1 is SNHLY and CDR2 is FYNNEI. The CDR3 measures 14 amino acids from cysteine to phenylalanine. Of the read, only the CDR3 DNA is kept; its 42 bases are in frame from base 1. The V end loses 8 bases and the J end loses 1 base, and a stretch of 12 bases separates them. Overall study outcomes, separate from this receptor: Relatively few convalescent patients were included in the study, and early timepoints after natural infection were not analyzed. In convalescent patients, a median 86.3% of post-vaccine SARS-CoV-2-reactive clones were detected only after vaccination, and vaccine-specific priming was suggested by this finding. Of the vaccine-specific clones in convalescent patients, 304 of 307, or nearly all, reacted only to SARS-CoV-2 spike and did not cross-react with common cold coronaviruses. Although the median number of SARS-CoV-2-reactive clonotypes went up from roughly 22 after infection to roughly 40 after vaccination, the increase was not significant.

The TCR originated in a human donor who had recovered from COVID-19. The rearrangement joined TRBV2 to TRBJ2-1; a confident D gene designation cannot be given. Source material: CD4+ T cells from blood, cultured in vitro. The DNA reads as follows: TGTGCCAGCGGCCCGGAAGTATCCTACAATGAGCAGTTCTTC. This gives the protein CASGPEVSYNEQFF.